The rows below give T cell receptor beta chains drawn from one sample of a study of memory CD4+ T cells and cytomegalovirus serostatus. Sequencing was performed with immunoSEQ multiplex PCR; in TCRdb, only in-frame clones are kept and a portion is missing. The sample has 40,000 to 50,000 clones, 78% seen once. The sequenced sample consisted of memory CD4+ T cells from blood. The receptors were sampled from an adult in good health and CMV-seronegative. Each CDR3 is given with its conserved first and last residue. D genes are given only for firm matches. Some rows have no size entry. The others give once, few or many, or a class for an expanded clone.

d_gene: NA; j_gene: TRBJ2-7; abundance: NA; v_gene: TRBV5-1; CDR3nt: TGCGCCAGCAGCTTGGAACCAGGGGACTTGCCGAACTCCTACGAGCAGTACTTC; CDR3aa: CASSLEPGDLPNSYEQYF
d_gene: TRBD1; j_gene: TRBJ1-4; abundance: NA; v_gene: TRBV18; CDR3nt: TGTGCCAGCTCACCTGGACAGGTTTCAACTAATGAAAAACTGTTTTTT; CDR3aa: CASSPGQVSTNEKLFF
d_gene: NA; j_gene: TRBJ1-3; abundance: NA; v_gene: TRBV7-9; CDR3nt: TGTGCCAGCAGCACTAGACAGGTCATCTCTGGAAACACCATATATTTT; CDR3aa: CASSTRQVISGNTIYF
d_gene: TRBD1; j_gene: TRBJ1-2; abundance: NA; v_gene: TRBV5-8; CDR3nt: TGTGCCAGCAGCCCCACCGGGACAGGGAACGCCTATGGTGGTGGCTACACCTTC; CDR3aa: CASSPTGTGNAYGGGYTF
d_gene: NA; j_gene: TRBJ1-6; abundance: NA; v_gene: TRBV27; CDR3nt: TGTGCCAGCACCCCCCGGGTCCTGAATTCACCCCTCCACTTT; CDR3aa: CASTPRVLNSPLHF
d_gene: NA; j_gene: TRBJ1-2; abundance: NA; v_gene: TRBV29-1; CDR3nt: TGCAGCGTTCACGGGGGCCGAGGGGCCCAATCCAACTATGGCTACACCTTC; CDR3aa: CSVHGGRGAQSNYGYTF
d_gene: NA; j_gene: TRBJ1-5; abundance: NA; v_gene: TRBV29-1; CDR3nt: TGCAGCGTTGCCCTTGACAGCAATCAGCCCCAGCATTTT; CDR3aa: CSVALDSNQPQHF
d_gene: TRBD2; j_gene: TRBJ2-5; abundance: NA; v_gene: TRBV27; CDR3nt: TGTGCCAGCAGCCGCGGGGGGGTTCAAGAGACCCAGTACTTC; CDR3aa: CASSRGGVQETQYF
d_gene: NA; j_gene: TRBJ2-1; abundance: NA; v_gene: TRBV10-3; CDR3nt: TGTGCCATCAGTGAGTCGGCAGTAGCCGGGCCCTACAATGAGCAGTTCTTC; CDR3aa: CAISESAVAGPYNEQFF
d_gene: NA; j_gene: TRBJ2-4; abundance: NA; v_gene: TRBV27; CDR3nt: TGTGCCAGCAGTTTCCGTCCCAAAAACATTCAGTACTTC; CDR3aa: CASSFRPKNIQYF
d_gene: TRBD2; j_gene: TRBJ2-1; abundance: NA; v_gene: TRBV6-4; CDR3nt: TGTGCCAGCAGCCCACTAGCGGGGTCGTCTAATGAGCAGTTCTTC; CDR3aa: CASSPLAGSSNEQFF
d_gene: TRBD2; j_gene: TRBJ2-3; abundance: NA; v_gene: TRBV11-2; CDR3nt: TGTGCCAGCAGCTTAGATAGGACTAGCGGGGGCCATACGCAGTATTTT; CDR3aa: CASSLDRTSGGHTQYF
d_gene: TRBD1; j_gene: TRBJ2-3; abundance: NA; v_gene: TRBV5-1; CDR3nt: TGCGCCAGCAGCTTGAACACAGGGGGTCAGGGTACGCAGTATTTT; CDR3aa: CASSLNTGGQGTQYF
d_gene: TRBD1; j_gene: TRBJ1-1; abundance: NA; v_gene: TRBV9; CDR3nt: TGTGCCAGCAGCGGGGGGACAGGGGGGAACACTGAAGCTTTCTTT; CDR3aa: CASSGGTGGNTEAFF
d_gene: NA; j_gene: TRBJ2-3; abundance: NA; v_gene: TRBV28; CDR3nt: TGTGCCAGCAGCCTTCAAGGGGGGCCGTCTACGCAGTATTTT; CDR3aa: CASSLQGGPSTQYF
d_gene: NA; j_gene: TRBJ2-2; abundance: NA; v_gene: TRBV5-8; CDR3nt: TGTGCCAGCAGTTCCGGGACAAAATTTGGGGCCGGGGAGCTGTTTTTT; CDR3aa: CASSSGTKFGAGELFF
d_gene: NA; j_gene: TRBJ1-6; abundance: once; v_gene: TRBV2; CDR3nt: TGTGCCAGCAGGAGGGGACGGACAGATTCACCCCTCCACTTT; CDR3aa: CASRRGRTDSPLHF
d_gene: NA; j_gene: TRBJ2-2; abundance: once; v_gene: TRBV28; CDR3nt: TGTGCCAGCAGTTTCGGCCGACTAGGGTGGTTCGGGGAGCTGTTTTTT; CDR3aa: CASSFGRLGWFGELFF